This TCR beta chain originates from a study of T-cell memory formation after mild COVID-19. This clonotype has only a few counts. Its antigen remains unknown. Findings of the study overall: What remained unconfirmed was the SARS-CoV-2 specificity of second-wave clones peaking on day 37.

UMIs and sample barcodes were carried by the TCR alpha and TCR beta cDNA libraries that 5'RACE produced using constant-segment primers. TCRdb reanalysed the 5' RACE reads using MiXCR and keeps one entry per CDR3 protein. The sample yields under 350,000 distinct CDR3 sequences, 15% to 20% seen once. The CDR3 has 12 residues. The V end lost 5 bases, the J end lost 3 bases, and 5 bases lay between the germline ends. Germline loops: CDR1 SEHNR, CDR2 FQNEAQ (reference sequence). This TCR was sampled from a man aged 18 to 29 who had mild COVID-19 (a few samples of this study predate the infection). Cell type and time point are not known. Source material: PBMCs or a T cell subset sorted from them (not recorded which). This rearrangement joins TRBV7-9 to TRBJ1-5; D is uncertain. The CDR3 spells CASSEYNQPQHF. In DNA, the CDR3 is TGTGCCAGCAGCGAGTACAATCAGCCCCAGCATTTT.